Listed below are T cell receptor beta chains from one sample, sequenced in a study of OX40 agonist ivuxolimab in advanced cancers. The repertoire was sequenced with immunoSEQ multiplex PCR; TCRdb's copy has only in-frame clones and lacks some. This table has more than 50,000 clones, 84% appearing once. The specimen was CD4+ or CD8+ T cells sorted from blood, collected in a trial of the OX40 agonist ivuxolimab. All receptors derive from an adult with an advanced solid tumor such as melanoma, head and neck, liver or kidney cancer. CDR3s include the opening cysteine and the closing phenylalanine or tryptophan. The D gene is left open where the match is weak. Size is omitted from some rows. Given values are once, few, many or a class for expanded clones.

CDR3 protein	CDR3 DNA	V gene	D gene	J gene	clone size
CASSGQDQETQYF	TGTGCCAGCAGTGGACAGGACCAAGAGACCCAGTACTTC	TRBV2	-	TRBJ2-5	-
CASSRGLAGDTDTQYF	TGTGCCAGCAGCCGAGGACTAGCGGGAGATACAGATACGCAGTATTTT	TRBV5-4	TRBD2	TRBJ2-3	-
CASSLGDWEQYF	TGCGCCAGCAGCTTGGGGGATTGGGAGCAGTACTTC	TRBV5-1	-	TRBJ2-7	-
CASSQDHGGSGADTQYF	TGTGCCAGCAGCCAAGATCACGGCGGGAGTGGCGCAGATACGCAGTATTTT	TRBV4-2	TRBD2	TRBJ2-3	-
CATQRREAGGGGSYNEQFF	TGTGCCACCCAACGAAGAGAAGCGGGGGGTGGGGGCTCCTACAATGAGCAGTTCTTC	TRBV5-4	TRBD2	TRBJ2-1	-
CASSRDRYTGELFF	TGTGCCAGCAGTAGGGACAGATACACCGGGGAGCTGTTTTTT	TRBV6-6	TRBD1	TRBJ2-2	-
CASSEKGQGVSNQPQHF	TGTGCCAGCAGTGAAAAGGGACAGGGGGTTAGCAATCAGCCCCAGCATTTT	TRBV6-1	TRBD1	TRBJ1-5	few
CAWSSGYNEKLFF	TGTGCCTGGAGTTCAGGGTATAATGAAAAACTGTTTTTT	TRBV30	-	TRBJ1-4	-
CATSRGDQSEAFF	TGTGCCACCAGCAGAGGGGACCAGAGTGAAGCTTTCTTT	TRBV15	-	TRBJ1-1	-
CASNDRTSGRGEQYF	TGTGCCAGCAACGACCGGACTAGCGGGAGGGGCGAGCAGTACTTC	TRBV2	TRBD2	TRBJ2-7	-
CASSIDGRGPGDQPQHF	TGTGCCAGTAGTATAGATGGTCGGGGGCCGGGGGATCAGCCCCAGCATTTT	TRBV19	-	TRBJ1-5	-
CASSSGQGLSGANVLTF	TGTGCCAGCAGCTCAGGACAGGGGTTATCTGGGGCCAACGTCCTGACTTTC	TRBV13	TRBD1	TRBJ2-6	few
CAITRQENTEAFF	TGTGCCATCACTCGACAGGAGAACACTGAAGCTTTCTTT	TRBV10-3	-	TRBJ1-1	-
CASSLQARGLEKTQYF	TGCGCCAGCAGCTTGCAAGCCAGGGGGCTGGAAAAGACCCAGTACTTC	TRBV5-1	TRBD1	TRBJ2-5	-
CASSHGGGNEKLFF	TGTGCCAGCAGCCACGGGGGGGGCAATGAAAAACTGTTTTTT	TRBV7-9	-	TRBJ1-4	few
CASSDRAFNEKLFF	TGTGCCAGCAGTGACAGGGCTTTTAATGAAAAACTGTTTTTT	TRBV2	-	TRBJ1-4	-
CASRGLYRAGKATGELFF	TGTGCCAGCAGGGGGTTGTATAGGGCCGGGAAGGCCACCGGGGAGCTGTTTTTT	TRBV2	-	TRBJ2-2	-
CAWRLVDTQYF	TGTGCCTGGAGATTAGTGGATACGCAGTATTTT	TRBV30	-	TRBJ2-3	few
CASSLVPGDSPLHF	TGTGCCAGCAGCTTAGTCCCCGGAGATTCACCCCTCCACTTT	TRBV11-2	-	TRBJ1-6	-
CASSPLTANYGYTF	TGTGCCAGCAGTCCCCTTACAGCTAACTATGGCTACACCTTC	TRBV11-1	-	TRBJ1-2	-
CASSTHRVWGYTF	TGTGCCAGCAGCACCCACAGGGTTTGGGGCTACACCTTC	TRBV7-8	-	TRBJ1-2	-
CASTLQEISGEAFF	TGTGCCAGCACACTACAGGAAATTAGTGGTGAAGCTTTCTTT	TRBV2	-	TRBJ1-1	-
CASSTKQENTEAFF	TGTGCCAGCAGCACAAAACAGGAGAACACTGAAGCTTTCTTT	TRBV7-9	-	TRBJ1-1	-
CASSSRGSSYNEQFF	TGTGCCAGCAGCTCCCGGGGAAGCTCCTACAATGAGCAGTTCTTC	TRBV7-8	-	TRBJ2-1	-
CASSFLGGTYEQYF	TGCGCCAGCAGCTTTTTAGGGGGTACCTACGAGCAGTACTTC	TRBV5-1	-	TRBJ2-7	-
CASSLAPAGQYGYTF	TGTGCCAGCAGCTTGGCCCCCGCAGGTCAGTATGGCTACACCTTC	TRBV5-5	-	TRBJ1-2	-
CASSEAKTGTQETQYF	TGTGCCAGCAGTGAAGCGAAGACAGGGACCCAAGAGACCCAGTACTTC	TRBV6-1	TRBD1	TRBJ2-5	-
CASSSMGGGNQPQHF	TGTGCCAGCAGTTCTATGGGAGGAGGCAATCAGCCCCAGCATTTT	TRBV7-2	-	TRBJ1-5	-
CAWRGKGRGRQPQHF	TGTGCCTGGCGAGGGAAAGGGAGGGGGCGTCAGCCCCAGCATTTT	TRBV30	TRBD1	TRBJ1-5	-
CASSHGQGGGYTF	TGTGCCAGCAGTCACGGACAAGGGGGAGGCTACACCTTC	TRBV6-6	-	TRBJ1-2	once
CASSVGGRINSPLHF	TGTGCCAGCAGCGTAGGAGGACGTATTAATTCACCCCTCCACTTT	TRBV9	-	TRBJ1-6	-
CASSLALAPSYGYTF	TGTGCCAGCAGCTTGGCCCTCGCCCCGTCCTATGGCTACACCTTC	TRBV5-4	-	TRBJ1-2	once
CASSLSSLAGGQETQYF	TGTGCCAGCAGCTTAAGTAGCCTAGCGGGGGGTCAAGAGACCCAGTACTTC	TRBV7-2	TRBD2	TRBJ2-5	-
CASSRRNTGYEQYF	TGTGCCAGTAGTCGCCGTAATACAGGTTACGAGCAGTACTTC	TRBV19	-	TRBJ2-7	medium-sized
CASSLVPSGGADTQYF	TGTGCCAGCAGCTTAGTCCCTAGCGGGGGGGCAGATACGCAGTATTTT	TRBV7-2	TRBD2	TRBJ2-3	-
CASSSRARAQVQDTQYF	TGTGCCAGCAGCTCCAGAGCGAGGGCCCAGGTCCAAGATACGCAGTATTTT	TRBV11-3	-	TRBJ2-3	-
CASLGTVFLNTEAFF	TGTGCCAGCCTGGGGACCGTCTTTTTGAACACTGAAGCTTTCTTT	TRBV28	-	TRBJ1-1	-
CAWSAPPRLAVTYEQYF	TGTGCCTGGAGTGCCCCGCCCCGACTAGCAGTCACCTACGAGCAGTACTTC	TRBV30	TRBD2	TRBJ2-7	once
CASSRSTGLAQREQYF	TGTGCCAGCAGTCGATCAACGGGACTAGCCCAAAGGGAGCAGTACTTC	TRBV5-8	TRBD2	TRBJ2-7	-
CASSRGQGGEQYF	TGTGCCAGCAGTCGCGGACAGGGCGGCGAGCAGTACTTC	TRBV7-9	TRBD1	TRBJ2-7	-
CASSLRTGAGSPLHF	TGTGCCAGCAGCTTGAGGACAGGGGCCGGTTCACCCCTCCACTTT	TRBV5-6	TRBD1	TRBJ1-6	-
CAWSVSRGNTEAFF	TGTGCCTGGAGTGTATCCAGGGGGAACACTGAAGCTTTCTTT	TRBV30	-	TRBJ1-1	-
CASSTSGTPSTDTQYF	TGTGCCAGCAGCACGAGCGGGACCCCAAGCACAGATACGCAGTATTTT	TRBV7-9	TRBD2	TRBJ2-3	-
CSAGLPEQYF	TGCAGTGCTGGTCTCCCCGAGCAGTACTTC	TRBV20-1	-	TRBJ2-7	-
CASSHDRGSGYTF	TGCGCCAGCAGCCACGACAGGGGATCTGGCTACACCTTC	TRBV5-1	TRBD1	TRBJ1-2	once
CSVMLAGGPGANVLTF	TGCAGCGTGATGCTAGCGGGGGGGCCCGGGGCCAACGTCCTGACTTTC	TRBV29-1	TRBD2	TRBJ2-6	-
CSLRRERTDTQYF	TGCAGCTTAAGACGCGAACGCACAGATACGCAGTATTTT	TRBV29-1	-	TRBJ2-3	once
CASSLTVAVYGYTF	TGTGCCAGCAGTTTGACGGTCGCAGTATATGGCTACACCTTC	TRBV6-6	-	TRBJ1-2	-
CASSYLGTADYGYTF	TGTGCCAGCAGTTACTTAGGGACGGCGGACTATGGCTACACCTTC	TRBV6-5	-	TRBJ1-2	-
CASSPERGLSQYF	TGTGCCAGCAGCCCTGAAAGAGGCTTGTCGCAGTACTTC	TRBV7-8	-	TRBJ2-5	-
CASSRTGMNTEAFF	TGCGCCAGCAGCCGGACAGGGATGAACACTGAAGCTTTCTTT	TRBV5-1	TRBD1	TRBJ1-1	-
CATSKDRASPYEQYF	TGTGCCACCAGCAAGGACAGGGCGAGCCCCTACGAGCAGTACTTC	TRBV15	TRBD1	TRBJ2-7	-
CASSLFRGTNSPLHF	TGTGCCAGCAGCCTCTTTAGGGGAACAAATTCACCCCTCCACTTT	TRBV11-2	-	TRBJ1-6	few
CASSLGQFNQPQHF	TGTGCCAGCAGTTTGGGACAGTTCAATCAGCCCCAGCATTTT	TRBV28	TRBD1	TRBJ1-5	-
CASSLVGSAGELFF	TGCGCCAGCAGCTTGGTAGGGTCTGCCGGGGAGCTGTTTTTT	TRBV5-1	-	TRBJ2-2	-
CASSLQGDRQPQHF	TGTGCCAGCAGCTTACAGGGGGATAGGCAGCCCCAGCATTTT	TRBV7-2	TRBD1	TRBJ1-5	few
CASSQQGWTGNTIYF	TGTGCCAGCTCACAACAGGGGTGGACTGGAAACACCATATATTTT	TRBV18	TRBD1	TRBJ1-3	-
CASSPGWLQGDTQYF	TGTGCCAGCAGCCCCGGCTGGCTTCAAGGAGATACGCAGTATTTT	TRBV7-2	-	TRBJ2-3	-
CASRGTSGDTQYF	TGCGCCAGCAGGGGGACTAGCGGAGATACGCAGTATTTT	TRBV10-1	TRBD2	TRBJ2-3	once